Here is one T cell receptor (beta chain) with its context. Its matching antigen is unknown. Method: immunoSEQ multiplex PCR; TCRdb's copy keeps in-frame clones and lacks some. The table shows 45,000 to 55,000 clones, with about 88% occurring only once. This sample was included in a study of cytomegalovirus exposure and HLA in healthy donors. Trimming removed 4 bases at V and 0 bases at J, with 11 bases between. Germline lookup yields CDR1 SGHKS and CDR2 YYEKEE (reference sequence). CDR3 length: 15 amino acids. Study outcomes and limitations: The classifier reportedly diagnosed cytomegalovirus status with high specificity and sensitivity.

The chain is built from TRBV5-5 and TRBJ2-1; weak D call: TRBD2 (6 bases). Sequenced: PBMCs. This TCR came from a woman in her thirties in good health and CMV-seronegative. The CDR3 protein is CASSLSGLSYNEQFF. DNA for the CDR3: TGTGCCAGCAGCCTGAGCGGGCTCTCCTACAATGAGCAGTTCTTC. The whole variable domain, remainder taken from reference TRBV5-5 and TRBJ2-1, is DAGVTQSPTHLIKTRGQQVTLRCSPISGHKSVSWYQQVLGQGPQFIFQYYEKEERGRGNFPDRFSARQFPNYSSELNVNALLLGDSALYLCASSLSGLSYNEQFFGPGTRLTVL.